This T cell receptor beta chain was obtained from a study of blood T cell repertoires in COVID-19. Whole-study context: COVID-19 samples from acute and convalescent phases originated in the United States, Italy and Spain.

The cohort comprised adults aged 18 to 89 years residing in approximately 22 US areas. TCRdb keeps only in-frame clones here, not all; method: immunoSEQ multiplex PCR. This sample has around 230,000 clones, with 86% found just once. Germline V gene lookup returns CDR1 MNHEY and CDR2 SVGAGI. The CDR3 covers 14 residues. The V and J ends lost 5 bases and 8 bases, in that order; junction bases with no gene match: 5. The rearrangement links TRBV6-5 to TRBJ2-1; 11 nucleotides line up with TRBD2. The TCR was taken from a middle-aged woman with acute COVID-19. The source material was PBMCs or T cells enriched from blood (not recorded which). The CDR3 is CASSPGLAGDEQFF. The CDR3 nucleotides are TGTGCCAGCAGTCCTGGACTAGCGGGCGATGAGCAGTTCTTC.